One and the same sample provided the 23 T cell receptor beta chains below, sequenced in a study of T cell responses to AZD1222 COVID-19 vaccine. Sequencing was performed with immunoSEQ multiplex PCR; in TCRdb, only in-frame clones are kept and a portion is missing. Among fewer than 200,000 clones listed, 88% were seen once. The material sequenced was peripheral blood, taken 28 days after the second AZD1222 dose. These receptors were obtained from an adult who received the AZD1222 COVID-19 vaccine.

The chain is built from TRBV9 and TRBJ1-1; no reliable D call. V shed 0 bases and J shed 2 bases, with 8 bases lying between them. The CDR3 sequence is 14 residues long. Germline V gene sequence: CDR1 SGDLS, CDR2 YYNGEE. The CDR3 loop reads CASSVATDNTEAFF. CDR3 bases: TGTGCCAGCAGCGTAGCTACGGATAACACTGAAGCTTTCTTT.

The chain has TRBV11-2 and TRBJ2-3, with TRBD2 matching 7 bases. CDR1 is SGHAT and CDR2 is FQNNGV in the germline V gene. CDR3 length: 19 amino acids. V was pared by 4 bases and J by 1 base, with 17 bases of the junction left unmatched. The CDR3 loop reads CASSSARRTRPERTDTQYF. CDR3 coding DNA: TGTGCCAGCAGCTCTGCCCGGCGGACTAGACCGGAACGCACAGATACGCAGTATTTT.

The J gene is TRBJ2-1, the V gene TRBV25-1, with TRBD2 matching 8 bases. The trim removed 2 bases at V and 2 bases at J, leaving 8 bases unmatched. The CDR3 length is 17 residues. Germline CDR1 and CDR2: MGHDK and SYGVNS. The CDR3 region is CASSEPGGGTTYNEQFF. The CDR3 coding sequence is TGTGCCAGCAGTGAACCGGGCGGGGGGACGACCTACAATGAGCAGTTCTTC.

The gene calls are TRBV11-2 and TRBJ2-3, with D possibly matching TRBD1 (5 bases). The germline V gene has CDR1 SGHAT and CDR2 FQNNGV. Between the trimmed V and J ends, which lost 0 bases and 2 bases, there was a span of 9 bases. This CDR3 has 15 amino acids. CDR3 bases: TGTGCCAGCAGCTTAGACAGGGTGGCCACAGATACGCAGTATTTT. Translation: CASSLDRVATDTQYF.

The chain is built from TRBV7-3 and TRBJ2-5, with D possibly being TRBD1 (5 bases). V lost 2 bases to trimming and J lost 1 base, with 5 bases between them. This CDR3 comprises 13 residues. CDR1 is SGHTA, CDR2 FQGTGA, per germline. In DNA form, the CDR3 reads TGTGCCAGCAGCTTAGACAGCCAAGAGACCCAGTACTTC. It specifies CASSLDSQETQYF.

The rearrangement links TRBV7-9 to TRBJ1-2, with D maybe TRBD1 (5 bases). Germline CDR1 and CDR2: SEHNR and FQNEAQ (reference sequence). The CDR3 covers 14 residues. V was pared by 6 bases and J by 1 base, with 12 bases between. The CDR3 DNA is TGTGCCAGCAGTCCGGGACGGGTTAACTATGGCTACACCTTC. Protein product: CASSPGRVNYGYTF.

This clone was detected only a few times. The gene calls are TRBV19 and TRBJ1-5, with TRBD1 matching over 8 bases. Germline V gene data show CDR1 as LNHDA and CDR2 as SQIVND (reference sequence). The ends lost 5 bases at V and 1 base at J; junction bases unmatched: 7. This CDR3 comprises 16 residues. CDR3 sequence: CASSPNRGTSNQPQHF. In DNA form, the CDR3 reads TGTGCCAGTAGTCCGAACAGGGGGACGAGCAATCAGCCCCAGCATTTT.

V and J are TRBV3-1 (or the pseudogene TRBV3-2) and TRBJ1-2; D is perhaps TRBD1 (5 bases). The CDR3 is 14 residues long. CDR1 and CDR2 (germline): LGHDT, YNNKEL (reference sequence). V gave up 1 base and J gave up 5 bases, with 11 bases separating them. This chain's CDR3 is CASSQGGEGYGYTF. DNA for the CDR3: TGTGCCAGCAGCCAAGGGGGGGAGGGATATGGCTACACCTTC.

This clone has only one observation. The chain joins TRBV6-6 to TRBJ2-7; the D is unclear. CDR3 length: 13 amino acids. V was clipped by 2 bases and J by 4 bases, with 9 bases between them. From germline, CDR1 is MNHNY and CDR2 SVGAGI (reference sequence). CDR3 in amino acids: CASSYPKEYEQYF. CDR3 coding DNA: TGTGCCAGCAGTTACCCTAAAGAGTACGAGCAGTACTTC.

This clone has a single count. The chain joins TRBV30 to TRBJ1-2; 9 bases fit TRBD1. The CDR3 extends over 14 amino acids. Unmatched junction bases numbered 6, after V lost 0 bases and J lost 7 bases. CDR1 and CDR2 (germline): GTSNPN, SVGIG (reference sequence). The CDR3 sequence: CAWSVSGTGSGYTF. Here the CDR3 DNA reads TGTGCCTGGAGTGTATCCGGGACAGGGAGTGGCTACACCTTC.

This clone was detected once. V gene TRBV6-4 combines with J gene TRBJ2-2; D is perhaps TRBD2 (6 bases). Between the trimmed V and J ends, which lost 0 bases and 7 bases, there was a span of 9 bases. The CDR3 sequence is 14 residues long. Germline lookup yields CDR1 MRHNA and CDR2 SNTAGT. The CDR3 reads CASSDSGDFGELFF. Here the CDR3 DNA reads TGTGCCAGCAGTGACTCAGGGGACTTCGGGGAGCTGTTTTTT.

The V gene is TRBV10-2, the J gene TRBJ2-3; D gene unclear. Germline V gives CDR1 WSHSY, CDR2 SAAADI. The length of the CDR3 is 14 residues. V was shortened by 2 bases and J by 5 bases, with 11 bases between the two germline ends. The CDR3 loop is CASSEVQFEDTQYF. In nucleotides, the CDR3 is TGCGCCAGCAGTGAGGTCCAGTTTGAAGATACGCAGTATTTT.

As DNA, the CDR3 is TGTGCCAGCAGACCGAGGGGTTCTTATGGCTACACCTTC. It is translated as CASRPRGSYGYTF. The J gene is TRBJ1-2, the V gene TRBV6-5; tentative D call: TRBD1 (5 bases). Germline CDR1 and CDR2: MNHEY and SVGAGI. This CDR3 has 13 amino acids. V gave up 6 bases and J gave up 5 bases, with 13 bases separating them.

This chain joins TRBV6-5 and TRBJ2-7; possible D gene TRBD1, 5 bases. The CDR3 is made up of 14 amino acids. Germline CDR1 is MNHEY and CDR2 is SVGAGI. Trimming shortened V by 3 bases and J by 3 bases, and 12 bases separated the two germline ends. This CDR3 reads CASSYQGPLYEQYF. The CDR3 nucleotides are TGTGCCAGCAGTTATCAGGGCCCCCTCTACGAGCAGTACTTC.

The chain carries TRBV5-8 and TRBJ1-1, with TRBD1 as a possible D gene (5 bases). V shed 0 bases and J shed 3 bases, with 15 bases lying between them. The length of the CDR3 is 16 residues. Per the germline V gene, CDR1 is SGHTS and CDR2 is YDEGEE. The CDR3 protein is CASSLGEGITDTEAFF. DNA of the CDR3: TGTGCCAGCAGCTTGGGAGAGGGGATCACGGACACTGAAGCTTTCTTT.

V usage is TRBV18 and J usage is TRBJ2-5; 8 bases map to TRBD1. Germline V gene data show CDR1 as KGHSH and CDR2 as LQKENI. V shed 2 bases and J 0 bases; nucleotides not matched to a gene: 8. This CDR3 spans 17 amino acids. DNA of the CDR3: TGTGCCAGCTCACCAGGACAGGGAAGGGTGTACCAAGAGACCCAGTACTTC. Translating gives CASSPGQGRVYQETQYF.

The chain carries TRBV18 and TRBJ1-2; D not certain. Germline V gives CDR1 KGHSH, CDR2 LQKENI. Trimming removed 3 bases from V and 6 bases from J, with 5 bases in between. The CDR3 runs 11 residues. In DNA, the CDR3 is TGTGCCAGCTCACCTTCCGATGGCTACACCTTC. Its translation is CASSPSDGYTF.

The sample holds a few counts of this clone. This chain uses TRBV21-1 with TRBJ1-6. TRBV21-1 is labeled a pseudogene. The CDR3 covers 13 residues. Written as DNA, the CDR3 is TGTGCCAGCAGCAAAGAAGGAGGGGGGCCCCTCCACTTT. It translates to CASSKEGGGPLHF.

The CDR3 nucleotides read TGTGCCAGCACGTCGACAGCCTATGGCTACACCTTC. The encoded protein is CASTSTAYGYTF. The rearrangement links TRBV28 to TRBJ1-2; D is possibly TRBD1 (5 bases). V shed 7 bases and J shed 4 bases, with 10 bases lying between them. Germline V gives CDR1 MDHEN, CDR2 SYDVKM. The CDR3 has 12 amino acids.

CDR3 amino acids: CASSLLAGGTGELFF. The CDR3 coding sequence is TGTGCCAGCAGTTTACTAGCGGGGGGTACCGGGGAGCTGTTTTTT. V gene TRBV28 combines with J gene TRBJ2-2; 11 bases align to TRBD2. J gave up 5 bases and V 2 bases, and 1 base lay outside the gene matches. This CDR3 region has 15 residues. Germline V gives CDR1 MDHEN, CDR2 SYDVKM.

The chain recombines TRBV18 with TRBJ1-1; D unclear. This CDR3 has 13 residues. V lost 4 bases, J lost 0 bases, and 6 bases lay in between. Per the germline V gene, CDR1 is KGHSH and CDR2 is LQKENI. The CDR3 DNA reads TGTGCCAGCTCACAACAGATGAACACTGAAGCTTTCTTT. Protein sequence: CASSQQMNTEAFF.

This clone was detected once. V is TRBV7-2 and J is TRBJ2-1; D may match TRBD1 or TRBD2 (6 bases each). The CDR3 has 16 amino acids. Germline CDR1 and CDR2: SGHTA and FQGNSA. V lost 5 bases and J 3 bases, leaving 17 bases between the germline ends. CDR3 in amino acids: CASSPRTGANYNEQFF. DNA of the CDR3: TGTGCCAGCAGCCCTAGGACGGGGGCCAACTACAATGAGCAGTTCTTC.

The gene calls are TRBV6-2 or TRBV6-3 and TRBJ1-1; no reliable D call. V was shortened by 2 bases and J by 7 bases, with 11 bases between the two germline ends. The CDR3 runs 13 residues. Germline-derived CDR1 and CDR2 are MNHEY and SVGEGT. This CDR3 is CASSYLGPREAFF. The CDR3 coding sequence is TGTGCCAGCAGTTACCTAGGTCCACGTGAAGCTTTCTTT.